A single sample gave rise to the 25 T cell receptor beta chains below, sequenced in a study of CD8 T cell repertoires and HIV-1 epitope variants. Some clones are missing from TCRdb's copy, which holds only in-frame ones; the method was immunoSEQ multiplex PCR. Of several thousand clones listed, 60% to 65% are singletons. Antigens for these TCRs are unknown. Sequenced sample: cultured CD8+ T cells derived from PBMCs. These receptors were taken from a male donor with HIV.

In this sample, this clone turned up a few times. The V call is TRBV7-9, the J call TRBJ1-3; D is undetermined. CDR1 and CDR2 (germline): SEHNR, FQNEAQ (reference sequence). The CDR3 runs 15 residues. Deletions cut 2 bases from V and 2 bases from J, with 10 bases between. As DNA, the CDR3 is TGTGCCAGCAGCTTACCGGTGGGGACTGGAAACACCATATATTTT. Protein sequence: CASSLPVGTGNTIYF.

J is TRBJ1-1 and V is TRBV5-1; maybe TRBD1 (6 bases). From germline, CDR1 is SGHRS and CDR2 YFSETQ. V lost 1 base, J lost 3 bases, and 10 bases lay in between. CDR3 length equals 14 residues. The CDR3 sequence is CASSLTGWDTEAFF. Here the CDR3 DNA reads TGCGCCAGCAGCTTGACAGGGTGGGACACTGAAGCTTTCTTT.

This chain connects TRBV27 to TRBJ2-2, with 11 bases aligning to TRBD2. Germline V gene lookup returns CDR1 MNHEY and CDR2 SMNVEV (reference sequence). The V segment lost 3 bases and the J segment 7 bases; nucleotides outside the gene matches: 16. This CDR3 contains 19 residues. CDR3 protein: CASSLFLGLAGGSDGELFF. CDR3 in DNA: TGTGCCAGCAGTTTGTTTTTAGGGCTAGCGGGAGGTTCTGACGGGGAGCTGTTTTTT.

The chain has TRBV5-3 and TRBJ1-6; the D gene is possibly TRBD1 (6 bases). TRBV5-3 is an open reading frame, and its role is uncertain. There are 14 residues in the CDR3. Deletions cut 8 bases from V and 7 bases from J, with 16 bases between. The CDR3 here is CASSHREANSPLHF. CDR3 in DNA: TGTGCCAGCAGCCACAGGGAGGCCAATTCACCCCTCCACTTT.

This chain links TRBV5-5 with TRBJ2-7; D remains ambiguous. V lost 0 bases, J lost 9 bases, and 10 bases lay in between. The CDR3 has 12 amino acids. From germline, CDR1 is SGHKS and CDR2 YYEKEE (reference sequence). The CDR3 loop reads CASSLDHDPQYF. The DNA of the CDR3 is TGTGCCAGCAGCTTGGACCATGACCCGCAGTACTTC.

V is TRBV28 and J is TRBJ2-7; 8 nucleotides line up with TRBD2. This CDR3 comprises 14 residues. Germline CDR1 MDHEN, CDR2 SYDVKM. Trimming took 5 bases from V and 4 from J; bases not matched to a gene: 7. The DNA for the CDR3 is TGTGCCAGCAGTCCAGGACTAGCTATGTACGAGCAGTACTTC. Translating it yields CASSPGLAMYEQYF.

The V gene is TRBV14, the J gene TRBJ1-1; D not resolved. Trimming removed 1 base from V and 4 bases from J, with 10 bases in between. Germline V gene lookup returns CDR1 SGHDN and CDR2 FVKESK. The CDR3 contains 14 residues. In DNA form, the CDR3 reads TGTGCCAGCAGCCAAGTTGAAGCGGGCACTGAAGCTTTCTTT. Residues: CASSQVEAGTEAFF.

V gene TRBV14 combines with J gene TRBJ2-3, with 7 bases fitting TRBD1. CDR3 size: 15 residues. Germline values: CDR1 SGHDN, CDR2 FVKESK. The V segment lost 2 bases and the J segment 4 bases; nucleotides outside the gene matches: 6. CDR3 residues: CASSQRTGPADTQYF. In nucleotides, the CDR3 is TGTGCCAGCAGCCAACGGACAGGCCCGGCAGATACGCAGTATTTT.

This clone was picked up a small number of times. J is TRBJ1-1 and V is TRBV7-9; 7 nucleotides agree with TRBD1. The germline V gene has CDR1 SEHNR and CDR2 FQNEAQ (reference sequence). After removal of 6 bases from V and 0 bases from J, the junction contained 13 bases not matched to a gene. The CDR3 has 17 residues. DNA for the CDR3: TGTGCCAGCAGACAACCAGCCCGGGACAGTTTGAACACTGAAGCTTTCTTT. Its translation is CASRQPARDSLNTEAFF.

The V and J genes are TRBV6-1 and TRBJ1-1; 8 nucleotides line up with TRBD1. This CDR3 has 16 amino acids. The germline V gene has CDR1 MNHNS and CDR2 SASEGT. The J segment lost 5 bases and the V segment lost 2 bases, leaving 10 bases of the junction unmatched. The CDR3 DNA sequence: TGTGCCAGCAGTGAATCCCCGGGACAGGCCCGAACTGAAGCTTTCTTT. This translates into CASSESPGQARTEAFF.

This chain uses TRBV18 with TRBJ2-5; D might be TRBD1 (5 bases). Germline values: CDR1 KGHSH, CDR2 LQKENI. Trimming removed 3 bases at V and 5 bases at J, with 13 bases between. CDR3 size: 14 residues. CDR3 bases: TGTGCCAGCTCACCCCTCGAGACAGAGGAGACCCAGTACTTC. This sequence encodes CASSPLETEETQYF.

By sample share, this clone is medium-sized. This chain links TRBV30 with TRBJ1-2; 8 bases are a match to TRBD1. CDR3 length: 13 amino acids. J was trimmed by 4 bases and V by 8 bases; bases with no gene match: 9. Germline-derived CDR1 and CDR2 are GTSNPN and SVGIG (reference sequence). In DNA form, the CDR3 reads TGTGCCCCTACAGGGGGGTCCTTCTATGGCTACACCTTC. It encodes CAPTGGSFYGYTF. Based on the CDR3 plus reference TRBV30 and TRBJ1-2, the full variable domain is SQTIHQWPATLVQPVGSPLSLECTVEGTSNPNLYWYRQAAGRGLQLLFYSVGIGQISSEVPQNLSASRPQDRQFILSSKKLLLSDSGFYLCAPTGGSFYGYTFGSGTRLTVV.

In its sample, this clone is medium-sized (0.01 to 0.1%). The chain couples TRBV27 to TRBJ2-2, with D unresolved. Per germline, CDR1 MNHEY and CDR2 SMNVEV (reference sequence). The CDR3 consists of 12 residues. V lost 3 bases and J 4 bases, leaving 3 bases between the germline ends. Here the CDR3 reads CASSFGTGELFF. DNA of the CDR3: TGTGCCAGCAGTTTCGGCACCGGGGAGCTGTTTTTT.

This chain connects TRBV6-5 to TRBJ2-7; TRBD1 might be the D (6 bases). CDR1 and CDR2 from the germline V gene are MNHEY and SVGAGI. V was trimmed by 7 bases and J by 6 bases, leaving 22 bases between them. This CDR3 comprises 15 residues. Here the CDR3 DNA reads TGTGCCAGCATTCCAGGGGATTCCGACGGTGGCGAGCAGTACTTC. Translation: CASIPGDSDGGEQYF.

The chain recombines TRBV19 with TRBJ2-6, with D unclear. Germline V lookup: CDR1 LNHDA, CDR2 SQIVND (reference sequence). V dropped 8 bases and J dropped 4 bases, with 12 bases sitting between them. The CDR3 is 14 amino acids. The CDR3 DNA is TGTGCCAGTGGGTGGGCCGTCGGGGCCAACGTCCTGACTTTC. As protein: CASGWAVGANVLTF.

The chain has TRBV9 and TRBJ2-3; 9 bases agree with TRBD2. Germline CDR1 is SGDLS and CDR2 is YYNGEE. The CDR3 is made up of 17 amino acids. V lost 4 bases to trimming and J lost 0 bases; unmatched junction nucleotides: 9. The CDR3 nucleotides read TGTGCCAGCAGCCCCAGCGGGGGGATATCTAGCACAGATACGCAGTATTTT. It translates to CASSPSGGISSTDTQYF. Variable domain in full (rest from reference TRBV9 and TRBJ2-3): DSGVTQTPKHLITATGQRVTLRCSPRSGDLSVYWYQQSLDQGLQFLIQYYNGEERAKGNILERFSAQQFPDLHSELNLSSLELGDSALYFCASSPSGGISSTDTQYFGPGTRLTVL.

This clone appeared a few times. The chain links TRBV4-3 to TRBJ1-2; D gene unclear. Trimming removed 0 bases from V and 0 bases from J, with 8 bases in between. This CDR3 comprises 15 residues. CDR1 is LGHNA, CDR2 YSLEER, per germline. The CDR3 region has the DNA TGCGCCAGCAGCCAAGAGCTCGGATCTAACTATGGCTACACCTTC. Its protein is CASSQELGSNYGYTF.

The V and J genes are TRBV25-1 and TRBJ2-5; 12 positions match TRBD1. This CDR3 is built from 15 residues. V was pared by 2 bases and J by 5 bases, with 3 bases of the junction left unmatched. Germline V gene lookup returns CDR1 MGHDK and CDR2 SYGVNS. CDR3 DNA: TGTGCCAGCAGTGAAGGGACAGGGGGCGGGGAGACCCAGTACTTC. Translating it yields CASSEGTGGGETQYF.

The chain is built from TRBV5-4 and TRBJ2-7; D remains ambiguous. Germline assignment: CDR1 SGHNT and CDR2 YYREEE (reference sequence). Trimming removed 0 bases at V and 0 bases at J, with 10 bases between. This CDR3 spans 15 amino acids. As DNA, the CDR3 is TGTGCCAGCAGCTTGGGGACCCTCAGCTCCTACGAGCAGTACTTC. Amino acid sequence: CASSLGTLSSYEQYF.

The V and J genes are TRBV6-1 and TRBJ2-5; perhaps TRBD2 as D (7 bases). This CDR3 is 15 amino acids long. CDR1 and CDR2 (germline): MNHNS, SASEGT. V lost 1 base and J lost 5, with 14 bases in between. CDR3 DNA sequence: TGTGCCAGCAGTGAAGAGGGGGGGCTTCGGGAGACCCAGTACTTC. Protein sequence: CASSEEGGLRETQYF.

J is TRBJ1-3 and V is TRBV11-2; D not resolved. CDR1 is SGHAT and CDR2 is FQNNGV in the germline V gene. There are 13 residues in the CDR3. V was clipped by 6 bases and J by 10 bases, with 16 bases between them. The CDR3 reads CASSMTWEGTIYF. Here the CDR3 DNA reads TGTGCCAGCAGTATGACTTGGGAAGGAACCATATATTTT. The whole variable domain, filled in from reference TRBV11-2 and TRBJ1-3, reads EAGVAQSPRYKIIEKRQSVAFWCNPISGHATLYWYQQILGQGPKLLIQFQNNGVVDDSQLPKDRFSAERLKGVDSTLKIQPAKLEDSAVYLCASSMTWEGTIYFGEGSWLTVV.

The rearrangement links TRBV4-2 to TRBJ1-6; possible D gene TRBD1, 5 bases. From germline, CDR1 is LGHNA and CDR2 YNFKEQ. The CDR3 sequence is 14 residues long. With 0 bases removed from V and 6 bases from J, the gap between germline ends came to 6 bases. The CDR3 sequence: CASSQEDSNSPLHF. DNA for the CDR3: TGTGCCAGCAGCCAAGAAGACAGTAATTCACCCCTCCACTTT.

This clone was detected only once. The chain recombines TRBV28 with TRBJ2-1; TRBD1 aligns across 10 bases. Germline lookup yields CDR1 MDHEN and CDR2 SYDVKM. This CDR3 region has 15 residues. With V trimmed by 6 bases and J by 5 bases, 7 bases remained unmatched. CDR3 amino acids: CASSSGTGVNNEQFF. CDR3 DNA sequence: TGTGCCAGCAGCTCCGGGACAGGGGTTAACAATGAGCAGTTCTTC.

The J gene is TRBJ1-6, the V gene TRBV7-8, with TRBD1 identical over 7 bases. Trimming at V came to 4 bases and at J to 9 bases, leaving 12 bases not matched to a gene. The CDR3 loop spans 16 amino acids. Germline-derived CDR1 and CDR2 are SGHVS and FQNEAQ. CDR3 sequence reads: CASSSDTGVWGSPLHF. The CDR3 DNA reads TGTGCCAGCAGCTCAGACACAGGGGTCTGGGGTTCACCCCTCCACTTT.

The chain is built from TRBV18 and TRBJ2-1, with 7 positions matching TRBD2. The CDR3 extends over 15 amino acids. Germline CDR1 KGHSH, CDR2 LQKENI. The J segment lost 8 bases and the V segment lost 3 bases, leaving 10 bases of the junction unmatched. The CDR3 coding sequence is TGTGCCAGCTCACCCCTCGGCGGGAGTGTCTATGAGCAGTTCTTC. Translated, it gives CASSPLGGSVYEQFF.